This is a list of T cell receptor beta chains from one sample in a study of PD-1 blockade in classical Hodgkin lymphoma. TCRdb's copy holds only in-frame clones and misses some; the assay was immunoSEQ multiplex PCR. The repertoire includes around 28,000 clones, 85% to 90% of them detected once, and 0.4% to 0.45% sits in the top ten. The sample in question was CD4+ T cells from blood, obtained before the fourth cycle of nivolumab. The receptors shown here come from a human donor with classical Hodgkin lymphoma. The CDR3 runs from the conserved cysteine through the conserved F or W. A D gene is named only where the DNA matches it firmly.

j_call v_call d_call cdr3_nt cdr3_aa
TRBJ2-5 TRBV9 - TGTGCCAGCAGCGTAGGGGTTAGCCAACAAGAGACCCAGTACTTC CASSVGVSQQETQYF
TRBJ2-7 TRBV6-5 TRBD2 TGTGCCAGCAGAGAACTAGCGGGAGGGTCCTACGAGCAGTACTTC CASRELAGGSYEQYF
TRBJ2-7 TRBV6-5 - TGTGCCAGCAGTGCTACGGGGACCCAAGGCTACGAGCAGTACTTC CASSATGTQGYEQYF
TRBJ2-7 TRBV18 TRBD1 TGTGCCAGCTCACGACAGGGGACAGCCACCTACGAGCAGTACTTC CASSRQGTATYEQYF
TRBJ2-3 TRBV13 - TGTGCCAGCAGCTTCCTAGTGAGTCTAGCGCGTACAGATACGCAGTATTTT CASSFLVSLARTDTQYF
TRBJ2-7 TRBV5-1 TRBD2 TGCGCCAGCAGCTTGGGTAGCGGGAGGGCCTACGAGCAGTACTTC CASSLGSGRAYEQYF
TRBJ2-5 TRBV7-9 TRBD2 TGTGCCAGCAGCCCAGGGACCCCTAGCGGGGGGCAGGAGACCCAGTACTTC CASSPGTPSGGQETQYF
TRBJ2-7 TRBV5-1 - TGCGCCAGCAGCTTGGACGCGGGAAACTACGAGCAGTACTTC CASSLDAGNYEQYF
TRBJ2-3 TRBV6-5 TRBD2 TGTGCCAGCAGCCCTCGGAGCGGGAGAACAGATACGCAGTATTTT CASSPRSGRTDTQYF
TRBJ2-1 TRBV19 - TGTGCCAGTGGAGACAGGACGTACAATGAGCAGTTCTTC CASGDRTYNEQFF
TRBJ2-2 TRBV27 - TGTGCCAGCAGAACATACACCGGGGAGCTGTTTTTT CASRTYTGELFF
TRBJ2-7 TRBV5-1 TRBD2 TGCGCCAGCAGCTCAAGCTTAGATAGCGGGTTCTCCTACGAGCAGTACTTC CASSSSLDSGFSYEQYF
TRBJ2-1 TRBV2 TRBD2 TGTGCCAGCAGTGCCTCTAGCGGGGGACCTAATGAGCAGTTCTTC CASSASSGGPNEQFF
TRBJ2-6 TRBV4-1 TRBD1 TGCGCCAGCAGCCACGGGACAGGGCGAGGGAGGTCTGGGGCCAACGTCCTGACTTTC CASSHGTGRGRSGANVLTF
TRBJ2-1 TRBV5-1 - TGCGCCAGCAGCTTGGGGGGGGCCCCTGGGGAACAGTTCTTC CASSLGGAPGEQFF
TRBJ2-1 TRBV15 - TGTGCCACCAGCAGAGTACGGAGCTCCTACAATGAGCAGTTCTTC CATSRVRSSYNEQFF